The 18 T cell receptor beta chains below all came from one sample that was sequenced in a study of early T cells in non-severe SARS-CoV-2 infection. TCRdb reanalysed the 5' RACE reads using MiXCR and keeps one entry per CDR3 protein. The sample has some 77,000 distinct CDR3 sequences, around 10% seen once. This specimen was whole blood, taken at baseline. The origin of the receptors is an adult who was a healthcare worker with PCR-confirmed SARS-CoV-2 infection or an uninfected control (not recorded which). The donor label of this sample is uncertain.

The V call is TRBV7-2, the J call TRBJ1-4; no firm D call. The germline gives CDR1 SGHTA, CDR2 FQGNSA. The CDR3 sequence is 16 residues long. V lost 5 bases to trimming and J lost 7 bases, with 20 bases between them. The CDR3 sequence: CASSPGPPGVGEKLFF. The CDR3 bases are TGTGCCAGCAGCCCGGGCCCCCCCGGAGTAGGTGAAAAACTGTTTTTT.

This clonotype was detected many times. The CDR3 nucleotides are TGCAGTGCTGTCCTCGACAGCGGGAGATACAATGAGCAGTTCTTC. Translation gives CSAVLDSGRYNEQFF. The chain employs TRBV20-1 and TRBJ2-1, with 8 bases that match TRBD2. This CDR3 region has 15 residues. CDR1 is DFQATT and CDR2 is SNEGSKA in the germline V gene (reference sequence). With 5 bases clipped from V and 4 bases from J, the junction kept 10 bases outside the gene matches.

The V call is TRBV12-3 or TRBV12-4, the J call TRBJ1-1; D is uncertain. This CDR3 is built from 13 residues. Deletions cut 6 bases from V and 0 bases from J, with 8 bases between. CDR3 DNA: TGTGCCAGCAGCATCGCATTGAACACTGAAGCTTTCTTT. This sequence encodes CASSIALNTEAFF.

This chain joins TRBV12-3 or TRBV12-4 and TRBJ2-5; perhaps TRBD1 as D (6 bases). The CDR3 totals 15 residues. Trimming cost V 5 bases and J 4 bases, with 17 bases left between them. The CDR3 DNA reads as TGTGCCAGCAGTCTTTACAGGGCTGGGATAGAGACCCAGTACTTC. This translates into CASSLYRAGIETQYF.

This clonotype appeared many times. The V gene is TRBV3-1, the J gene TRBJ1-3; a possible D gene is TRBD1 (6 bases). The CDR3 loop spans 17 amino acids. Trimming removed 4 bases from V and 0 bases from J, with 16 bases in between. The germline CDR1 and CDR2 sequences are LGHDT and YNNKEL (reference sequence). The DNA of the CDR3 is TGTGCCAGCAGCCTCCTGGTGGGGGGCCGCTCTGGAAACACCATATATTTT. Translating it yields CASSLLVGGRSGNTIYF.

This chain joins TRBV12-3 or TRBV12-4 and TRBJ2-3; D is tentatively TRBD1 or TRBD2 (7 bases each). With 6 bases removed from V and 5 bases from J, the gap between germline ends came to 18 bases. The CDR3 runs 15 residues. CDR3 DNA sequence: TGTGCCAGCAGCCGCAGGGGGGGCCAAAAAGATACGCAGTATTTT. Translating it yields CASSRRGGQKDTQYF.

In its sample, this clonotype was seen many times. The rearrangement links TRBV2 to TRBJ2-3, with 7 bases that match TRBD1. Germline CDR1 is SNHLY and CDR2 is FYNNEI. The CDR3 covers 15 residues. V shed 3 bases, J shed 1 base, and the junction held 4 bases outside the gene matches. This CDR3 is CASSDRGLGTDTQYF. CDR3 bases: TGTGCCAGCAGTGACAGGGGGTTGGGCACAGATACGCAGTATTTT.

This rearrangement joins TRBV7-9 to TRBJ1-2; 8 positions match TRBD1. Germline CDR1 and CDR2: SEHNR and FQNEAQ (reference sequence). The V and J ends lost 5 bases and 4 bases, in that order; junction bases with no gene match: 9. The CDR3 is 15 amino acids. The CDR3 reads CASSPPGGGTYGYTF. The DNA for the CDR3 is TGTGCCAGCAGCCCGCCAGGGGGCGGGACCTATGGCTACACCTTC.

The chain carries TRBV2 and TRBJ2-2; possibly TRBD1 for D (6 bases). This CDR3 is built from 15 residues. Germline V gene data show CDR1 as SNHLY and CDR2 as FYNNEI. The ends were cut back, 5 bases at V and 5 bases at J, with 15 bases in the middle. The CDR3 is CASSRTLQGTGELFF. The DNA for the CDR3 is TGTGCCAGCAGTCGCACTCTACAGGGAACCGGGGAGCTGTTTTTT.

The J gene is TRBJ2-1, the V gene TRBV12-5; a weak D match, TRBD2 (6 bases). Germline V gene sequence: CDR1 LGHNT, CDR2 FRNRAP. V shed 6 bases and J shed 3 bases, with 15 bases lying between them. This CDR3 comprises 15 residues. CDR3 loop: CASGSGLTRYNEQFF. The CDR3 DNA reads as TGTGCTAGTGGCTCGGGACTCACACGCTACAATGAGCAGTTCTTC.

The rearrangement links TRBV4-2 to TRBJ1-3; the D is unclear. Germline CDR1 and CDR2: LGHNA and YNFKEQ. V was pared by 1 base and J by 2 bases, with 6 bases between. The CDR3 length is 14 residues. The CDR3 DNA follows: TGTGCCAGCAGCCAAGCCCGCACTGGAAACACCATATATTTT. It is translated as CASSQARTGNTIYF.

The chain recombines TRBV10-3 with TRBJ2-7; D is unclear. The CDR3 runs to 14 residues. CDR1 and CDR2 (germline): ENHRY, SYGVKD. With 0 bases removed from V and 4 bases from J, the gap between germline ends came to 10 bases. Here the CDR3 reads CAISESAGGYEQYF. The CDR3 nucleotides are TGTGCCATCAGTGAGTCGGCAGGCGGTTACGAGCAGTACTTC.

This clonotype occurred a few times. V and J are TRBV5-5 and TRBJ2-7, with D possibly TRBD1 on 6 matching bases. V dropped 2 bases and J dropped 3 bases, with 12 bases sitting between them. This CDR3 has 14 residues. Germline CDR1 reads SGHKS; CDR2 reads YYEKEE (reference sequence). The CDR3 nucleotides read TGTGCCAGCAGCTTTCCGGGACATTTCTACGAGCAGTACTTC. Translation gives CASSFPGHFYEQYF.

This clonotype appeared a few times. This rearrangement joins TRBV7-9 to TRBJ2-3, with TRBD1 identical over 7 bases. V was pared by 4 bases and J by 0 bases, with 19 bases of the junction left unmatched. CDR3 length: 20 residues. The V gene's germline CDR1 is SEHNR and CDR2 FQNEAQ (reference sequence). The chain's CDR3 is CASSSPPGTAKSASTDTQYF. CDR3 coding DNA: TGTGCCAGCAGCTCGCCTCCCGGGACAGCGAAGAGCGCTAGCACAGATACGCAGTATTTT.

This rearrangement joins TRBV20-1 to TRBJ1-2; a weak D match, TRBD1 (6 bases). The CDR3 sequence is 12 residues long. Germline V CDR1 and CDR2: DFQATT, SNEGSKA (reference sequence). V gave up 3 bases and J gave up 8 bases, with 13 bases separating them. The CDR3 coding sequence is TGCAGTGCTAGTAGGCAGGGGCCGGGCTACACCTTC. This encodes CSASRQGPGYTF.

The chain couples TRBV18 to TRBJ2-5; D is possibly TRBD1 or TRBD2 (6 bases each). CDR3 length: 15 residues. Trimming cost V 3 bases and J 5 bases, with 16 bases left between them. Germline assignment: CDR1 KGHSH and CDR2 LQKENI. CDR3 sequence reads: CASSPLRGPQETQYF. Here the CDR3 DNA reads TGTGCCAGCTCACCCCTACGGGGGCCCCAGGAGACCCAGTACTTC. Variable domain in full (rest from reference TRBV18 and TRBJ2-5): NAGVMQNPRHLVRRRGQEARLRCSPMKGHSHVYWYRQLPEEGLKFMVYLQKENIIDESGMPKERFSAEFPKEGPSILRIQQVVRGDSAAYFCASSPLRGPQETQYFGPGTRLLVL.

The genes are TRBV7-8 and TRBJ1-5, with D unresolved. The CDR3 totals 16 residues. V gave up 1 base and J gave up 2 bases, with 12 bases separating them. Germline V lookup: CDR1 SGHVS, CDR2 FQNEAQ. The CDR3 sequence is CASSLERASGNQPQHF. The CDR3 bases are TGTGCCAGCAGCTTAGAGCGGGCCTCGGGCAATCAGCCCCAGCATTTT.

This clonotype has just one count. V and J are TRBV6-5 and TRBJ1-1; TRBD1 agrees at 7 bases. The V segment lost 6 bases and the J segment 7 bases; nucleotides outside the gene matches: 5. The CDR3 extends over 12 amino acids. Germline-derived CDR1 and CDR2 are MNHEY and SVGAGI. The CDR3 DNA follows: TGTGCCAGCAGCCGAAGACAGGGTGAAGCTTTCTTT. This translates into CASSRRQGEAFF.